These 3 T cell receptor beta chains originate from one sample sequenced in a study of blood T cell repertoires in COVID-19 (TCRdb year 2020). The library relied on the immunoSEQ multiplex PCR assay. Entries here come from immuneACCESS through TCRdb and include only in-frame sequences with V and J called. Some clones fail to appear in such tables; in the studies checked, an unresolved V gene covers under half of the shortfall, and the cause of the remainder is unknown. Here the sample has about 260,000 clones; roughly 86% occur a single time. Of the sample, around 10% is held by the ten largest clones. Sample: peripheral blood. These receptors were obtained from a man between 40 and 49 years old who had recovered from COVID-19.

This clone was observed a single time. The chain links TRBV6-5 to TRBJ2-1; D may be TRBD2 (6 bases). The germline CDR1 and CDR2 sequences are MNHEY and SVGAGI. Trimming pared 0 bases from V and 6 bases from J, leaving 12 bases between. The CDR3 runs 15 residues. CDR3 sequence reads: CASSYSGGMGNEQFF. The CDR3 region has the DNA TGTGCCAGCAGTTACTCGGGGGGAATGGGCAATGAGCAGTTCTTC.

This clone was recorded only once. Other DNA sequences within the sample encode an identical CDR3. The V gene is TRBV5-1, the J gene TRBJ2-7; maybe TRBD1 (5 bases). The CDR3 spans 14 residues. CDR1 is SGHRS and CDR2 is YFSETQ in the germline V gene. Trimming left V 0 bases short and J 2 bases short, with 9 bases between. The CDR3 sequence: CASSLGQGPYEQYF. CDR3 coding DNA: TGCGCCAGCAGCTTGGGGCAGGGTCCCTACGAGCAGTACTTC.

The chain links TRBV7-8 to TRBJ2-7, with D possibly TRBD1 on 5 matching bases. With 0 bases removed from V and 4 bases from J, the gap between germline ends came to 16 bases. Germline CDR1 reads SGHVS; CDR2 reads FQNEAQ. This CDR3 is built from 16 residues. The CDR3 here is CASSLAGVGQGYEQYF. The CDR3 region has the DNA TGTGCCAGCAGCTTAGCTGGGGTCGGACAAGGGTACGAGCAGTACTTC.